A selection of T cell receptor beta chains follows, all from one sample in a study of T cells after yellow fever vaccination. Via MiXCR, TCRdb re-called the 5' RACE reads, giving one row per CDR3 protein. The sample records around 610,000 distinct CDR3 sequences, around an eighth being singletons. Source: PBMCs, taken on the day of the yellow fever booster vaccination. The origin of the receptors is a man aged 30-40 years who received the YFV17D yellow fever vaccine. The CDR3 runs from the conserved cysteine through the conserved F or W. A D gene is named only where the DNA matches it firmly. Size values are once, few and many counts, or a class for expanded clones, and some rows have none.

D: NA
V: TRBV12-3/TRBV12-4
J: TRBJ2-7
size: NA
DNA: TGTGCCAGCAGTTTAGCTCCTGTTTACGAGCAGTACTTC
CDR3: CASSLAPVYEQYF

D: TRBD2
V: TRBV7-2
J: TRBJ2-5
size: few
DNA: TGTGCCAGCAGCTGGGGGGGGACTAGCGGCCAAGAGACCCAGTACTTC
CDR3: CASSWGGTSGQETQYF

D: NA
V: TRBV27
J: TRBJ2-7
size: NA
DNA: TGTGCCAGCAGTTTAAAGAGCTCCTACGAGCAGTACTTC
CDR3: CASSLKSSYEQYF

D: TRBD1
V: TRBV18
J: TRBJ1-1
size: NA
DNA: TGTGCCAGCTCGGGATCGACAGGGGACACTGAAGCTTTCTTT
CDR3: CASSGSTGDTEAFF

D: NA
V: TRBV5-1
J: TRBJ2-1
size: NA
DNA: TGCGCCAGCAGCGAGGGAGACTCCTACAATGAGCAGTTCTTC
CDR3: CASSEGDSYNEQFF

D: TRBD2
V: TRBV29-1
J: TRBJ2-7
size: NA
DNA: TGCAGCGTGGGACTAGCGGGAGGCTCCTACGAGCAGTACTTC
CDR3: CSVGLAGGSYEQYF

D: NA
V: TRBV7-3
J: TRBJ2-1
size: NA
DNA: TGTGCCAGCAGCTTATTGGGTTTGGGAGGTGAGCAGTTCTTC
CDR3: CASSLLGLGGEQFF

D: NA
V: TRBV5-6
J: TRBJ2-7
size: NA
DNA: TGTGCCAGCAGCTCCTGGGGGCGGGAGAAGTACGAGCAGTACTTC
CDR3: CASSSWGREKYEQYF

D: TRBD2
V: TRBV14
J: TRBJ2-3
size: NA
DNA: TGTGCCAGCAGCCATCAACTAGCGGTTAGCACAGATACGCAGTATTTT
CDR3: CASSHQLAVSTDTQYF

D: NA
V: TRBV28
J: TRBJ2-7
size: once
DNA: TGTGCCAGCAGTTTCCTTAGGACAAACGAGCAGTACTTC
CDR3: CASSFLRTNEQYF

D: NA
V: TRBV9
J: TRBJ2-5
size: few
DNA: TGTGCCAGCAGCCCGGACCCGTACCAAGAGACCCAGTACTTC
CDR3: CASSPDPYQETQYF

D: NA
V: TRBV7-6
J: TRBJ1-1
size: few
DNA: TGTGCCAGCAGCGGGGGGTTAAGCAACACTGAAGCTTTCTTT
CDR3: CASSGGLSNTEAFF

D: NA
V: TRBV7-9
J: TRBJ1-1
size: few
DNA: TGTGCCAGCAGACCTACCTACTCCTTTTTGCGGGGCACTGAAGCTTTCTTT
CDR3: CASRPTYSFLRGTEAFF

D: NA
V: TRBV20-1
J: TRBJ2-3
size: few
DNA: TGCAGTGCTGAGGGGGATACCCTCACAGATACGCAGTATTTT
CDR3: CSAEGDTLTDTQYF

D: TRBD2
V: TRBV27
J: TRBJ2-7
size: NA
DNA: TGTGCCAGCAGCGATAGACCCGGACTAGGAGTGAATGTGCAGTACTTC
CDR3: CASSDRPGLGVNVQYF

D: NA
V: TRBV25-1
J: TRBJ2-3
size: few
DNA: TGTGCCAGCAGTGAATTCTACACCTCTAGGACAGATACGCAGTATTTT
CDR3: CASSEFYTSRTDTQYF

D: NA
V: TRBV19
J: TRBJ2-5
size: few
DNA: TGTGCCAGTAGTATAACCTTCCCAGGACGAGAGACCCAGTACTTC
CDR3: CASSITFPGRETQYF

D: TRBD2
V: TRBV4-3
J: TRBJ2-1
size: NA
DNA: TGCGCCAGCAGCCTGACTAGCGGGGGTGGGCGGGAGCAGTTCTTC
CDR3: CASSLTSGGGREQFF

D: TRBD1
V: TRBV5-1
J: TRBJ1-1
size: NA
DNA: TGCGCCAGCAGCTTGGAGGGACAGGGGTTGAACACTGAAGCTTTCTTT
CDR3: CASSLEGQGLNTEAFF

D: NA
V: TRBV6-2/TRBV6-3
J: TRBJ1-1
size: few
DNA: TGTGCCAGCCACAAGACAGGGAACACTGAAGCTTTCTTT
CDR3: CASHKTGNTEAFF

D: NA
V: TRBV29-1
J: TRBJ2-2
size: few
DNA: TGCAGCGTTGTCTCGGAGGGCCACGCGAACACCGGGGAGCTGTTTTTT
CDR3: CSVVSEGHANTGELFF

D: NA
V: TRBV7-3
J: TRBJ2-1
size: few
DNA: TGTGCCAGCAGCTTAATTTCCAGCAATGAGCAGTTCTTC
CDR3: CASSLISSNEQFF

D: TRBD1
V: TRBV12-3/TRBV12-4
J: TRBJ2-5
size: NA
DNA: TGTGCCAGCAGTTTATTGGACAGGGGAGGCACCCAGTACTTC
CDR3: CASSLLDRGGTQYF

D: NA
V: TRBV29-1
J: TRBJ2-3
size: few
DNA: TGCAGCGTTGGAGGGAGGACTCAGAACCCGTATTTT
CDR3: CSVGGRTQNPYF

D: NA
V: TRBV6-2/TRBV6-3
J: TRBJ1-1
size: NA
DNA: TGTGCCAGCAGTTTTCCGCGCGAGAACACTGAAGCTTTCTTT
CDR3: CASSFPRENTEAFF